Listed below are T cell receptor beta chains from one sample, sequenced in a study of glioma-infiltrating T cells. One entry per CDR3 protein, called by TCRdb with MiXCR from the multiplex PCR reads. The repertoire consists of about 3,900 distinct CDR3 sequences, with around 30% occurring once and the leading ten covering about 28%. Input material: glioma tissue, nonneoplastic brain tissue, or PBMCs (not recorded which). The receptors come from a human donor with low-grade glioma or glioblastoma, undergoing nonglioma brain surgery, or in good health (not recorded which). Both conserved end residues are trimmed from each CDR3. Each record gives: CDR3 length, clone size, J gene, V gene, CDR3 protein. The listing skips clone size in some rows; elsewhere it reads once, few, many or a size class.

len: 11; abundance: -; j_gene: TRBJ1-3; v_gene: TRBV5-1; CDR3aa: ASSDTQGNTIY
len: 14; abundance: -; j_gene: TRBJ2-7; v_gene: TRBV4-1; CDR3aa: ASSPRPGRGSYEQY
len: 14; abundance: -; j_gene: TRBJ1-5; v_gene: TRBV7-6; CDR3aa: ASSLSPGQTNQPQH
len: 10; abundance: -; j_gene: TRBJ2-2; v_gene: TRBV6-5; CDR3aa: VSSYIPGELF
len: 8; abundance: -; j_gene: TRBJ1-1; v_gene: TRBV29-1; CDR3aa: SVVGSEAF
len: 11; abundance: large; j_gene: TRBJ1-6; v_gene: TRBV27; CDR3aa: ASSFRDQSPLH
len: 10; abundance: medium-sized; j_gene: TRBJ1-1; v_gene: TRBV7-9; CDR3aa: ASSPTDTEAF
len: 14; abundance: many; j_gene: TRBJ2-7; v_gene: TRBV14; CDR3aa: ASSHHARTASYEQY
len: 11; abundance: -; j_gene: TRBJ1-3; v_gene: TRBV18; CDR3aa: ASPQVGGDTIY
len: 15; abundance: medium-sized; j_gene: TRBJ1-5; v_gene: TRBV19; CDR3aa: ASSPTQTGRGRQPQH
len: 14; abundance: many; j_gene: TRBJ1-2; v_gene: TRBV12-3/TRBV12-4; CDR3aa: ASTRGGAGPGYGYT
len: 13; abundance: -; j_gene: TRBJ2-3; v_gene: TRBV2; CDR3aa: ASSADGTATDTQY
len: 11; abundance: -; j_gene: TRBJ1-6; v_gene: TRBV7-2; CDR3aa: ASSSQGFSPIH
len: 15; abundance: many; j_gene: TRBJ1-4; v_gene: TRBV7-2; CDR3aa: ASSPGPRGGVNEKLF
len: 13; abundance: many; j_gene: TRBJ2-1; v_gene: TRBV5-4; CDR3aa: ASSRDSSSYNEQF
len: 13; abundance: -; j_gene: TRBJ2-2; v_gene: TRBV12-3/TRBV12-4; CDR3aa: ASSLQSLNTGELF
len: 12; abundance: -; j_gene: TRBJ1-2; v_gene: TRBV20-1; CDR3aa: GVERQGGTKGYT
len: 11; abundance: many; j_gene: TRBJ1-5; v_gene: TRBV5-4; CDR3aa: ASSPEGKEPQH
len: 13; abundance: medium-sized; j_gene: TRBJ1-5; v_gene: TRBV11-2; CDR3aa: ASSQGGGGNQPQH
len: 11; abundance: many; j_gene: TRBJ1-1; v_gene: TRBV2; CDR3aa: ASSAMGNTEAF
len: 13; abundance: many; j_gene: TRBJ1-2; v_gene: TRBV5-4; CDR3aa: ASSPGQPSNYGYT
len: 13; abundance: medium-sized; j_gene: TRBJ2-7; v_gene: TRBV7-2; CDR3aa: ASSLASGGAYEQY
len: 13; abundance: medium-sized; j_gene: TRBJ1-5; v_gene: TRBV15; CDR3aa: ATSRGRSGNQPQH
len: 14; abundance: medium-sized; j_gene: TRBJ2-7; v_gene: TRBV5-1; CDR3aa: ASSLGGPSSSYEQY
len: 14; abundance: -; j_gene: TRBJ1-2; v_gene: TRBV20-1; CDR3aa: SARGGQGRGNYGYT
len: 12; abundance: many; j_gene: TRBJ1-2; v_gene: TRBV6-2/TRBV6-3; CDR3aa: ASSYSGFSAGYT
len: 10; abundance: -; j_gene: TRBJ2-2; v_gene: TRBV11-3; CDR3aa: ASSPHTGELF
len: 13; abundance: many; j_gene: TRBJ1-1; v_gene: TRBV12-3/TRBV12-4; CDR3aa: ASSPSGQLNTEAF
len: 13; abundance: many; j_gene: TRBJ1-5; v_gene: TRBV12-3/TRBV12-4; CDR3aa: ASSFGGQGNQPQH
len: 11; abundance: medium-sized; j_gene: TRBJ2-5; v_gene: TRBV20-1; CDR3aa: SARGGGLETQY
len: 11; abundance: many; j_gene: TRBJ1-1; v_gene: TRBV6-1; CDR3aa: ASSESFGGEAF
len: 12; abundance: many; j_gene: TRBJ2-5; v_gene: TRBV4-1; CDR3aa: ASSTQSGAKTQY
len: 12; abundance: medium-sized; j_gene: TRBJ2-7; v_gene: TRBV5-1; CDR3aa: ASSPNNLAYEQY
len: 11; abundance: medium-sized; j_gene: TRBJ1-5; v_gene: TRBV4-1; CDR3aa: ASSQGRNQPQH
len: 10; abundance: -; j_gene: TRBJ1-1; v_gene: TRBV29-1; CDR3aa: SVVPGNTEAF
len: 13; abundance: few; j_gene: TRBJ2-2; v_gene: TRBV7-3; CDR3aa: ASSLQQGGAGELF
len: 13; abundance: medium-sized; j_gene: TRBJ1-5; v_gene: TRBV12-3/TRBV12-4; CDR3aa: ASSLQTAFNQPQH
len: 12; abundance: many; j_gene: TRBJ1-5; v_gene: TRBV18; CDR3aa: ASSPEEFGQPQH
len: 13; abundance: large; j_gene: TRBJ1-2; v_gene: TRBV27; CDR3aa: ASGFRDRDFGGYT
len: 15; abundance: -; j_gene: TRBJ2-7; v_gene: TRBV6-1; CDR3aa: ASSGNDRGPRSYEQY
len: 14; abundance: few; j_gene: TRBJ2-3; v_gene: TRBV7-2; CDR3aa: ASSQETSGGPDTQY
len: 12; abundance: medium-sized; j_gene: TRBJ1-1; v_gene: TRBV10-3; CDR3aa: AISGQDGNTEAF
len: 16; abundance: -; j_gene: TRBJ2-5; v_gene: TRBV6-2/TRBV6-3; CDR3aa: ASSYTSPLAGAQETQY
len: 14; abundance: medium-sized; j_gene: TRBJ1-1; v_gene: TRBV6-2/TRBV6-3; CDR3aa: ASSYSSGTRNTEAF
len: 12; abundance: -; j_gene: TRBJ1-1; v_gene: TRBV5-1; CDR3aa: ASGQGLSDTEAF
len: 16; abundance: -; j_gene: TRBJ1-6; v_gene: TRBV7-2; CDR3aa: ASSLGTGGLFINSPLH
len: 14; abundance: -; j_gene: TRBJ2-7; v_gene: TRBV27; CDR3aa: ASSLSLPTSSYERY
len: 12; abundance: medium-sized; j_gene: TRBJ2-7; v_gene: TRBV7-2; CDR3aa: ASSSPAGAYEQY
len: 12; abundance: medium-sized; j_gene: TRBJ2-5; v_gene: TRBV20-1; CDR3aa: SALQEDGWETQY
len: 12; abundance: many; j_gene: TRBJ1-1; v_gene: TRBV12-3/TRBV12-4; CDR3aa: ASSLETGNTEAF
len: 15; abundance: medium-sized; j_gene: TRBJ1-3; v_gene: TRBV4-1; CDR3aa: ASSQAVSSNSGNTIY